One sample yielded the 24 T cell receptor beta chains listed below, sequenced in a study of regulatory T cells in long-lasting Graves disease. As to time point: persistent/refractory GD, antithyroid drugs over 5 years with positive TRAb. Extracted RNA from PBMCs served as the source of the TCR library. CDR3-region Arm-PCR and iRepertoire HTBI primers produced the TCR beta libraries. TCRdb recomputed calls from the multiplex PCR reads with MiXCR, one row per CDR3 protein. This sample has some 470,000 distinct CDR3 sequences; 20% to 25% occur once, and the top ten carry about 7%. Sequencing was performed on peripheral blood mononuclear cells (PBMCs), taken when the disease was refractory, from a patient treated with antithyroid drugs. The receptors come from a female donor with Graves disease.

This clonotype was detected only a few times. The chain carries TRBV7-6 and TRBJ2-5; D is possibly TRBD2 (5 bases). This CDR3 is built from 17 residues. Germline assignment: CDR1 SGHVS and CDR2 FNYEAQ. V lost 2 bases and J 4 bases, leaving 20 bases between the germline ends. The CDR3 loop reads CASSLSVRETWGETQYF. The CDR3 DNA is TGTGCCAGCAGCTTAAGTGTGAGGGAGACTTGGGGAGAGACCCAGTACTTC.

This clonotype showed up many times. This chain uses TRBV11-3 with TRBJ1-6; a weak D match, TRBD1 (5 bases). The V end lost 5 bases, the J end lost 0 bases, and 14 bases lay between the germline ends. This CDR3 contains 17 residues. Germline CDR1 reads SGHNT; CDR2 reads YENEEA. CDR3 amino acids: CASSGPGGSSYNSPLHF. The CDR3 region has the DNA TGTGCCAGCAGCGGCCCCGGGGGAAGCTCCTATAATTCACCCCTCCACTTT.

This clonotype came up many times. The chain has TRBV28 and TRBJ2-7; D perhaps matches TRBD1 (6 bases). Germline CDR1 MDHEN, CDR2 SYDVKM. V lost 6 bases and J 4 bases, leaving 22 bases between the germline ends. The CDR3 totals 16 residues. The CDR3: CASSYRVGVPHYEQYF. The DNA for the CDR3 is TGTGCCAGCAGCTACAGGGTAGGAGTCCCACATTACGAGCAGTACTTC.

The chain joins TRBV28 to TRBJ1-1; D may be TRBD1 (6 bases). The ends were cut back, 1 base at V and 5 bases at J, with 14 bases in the middle. CDR3 length equals 15 residues. Germline-derived CDR1 and CDR2 are MDHEN and SYDVKM. CDR3 bases: TGTGCCAGCAGTTTATATAGGGGGGCCAATACTGAAGCTTTCTTT. Its protein product is CASSLYRGANTEAFF.

This clonotype was detected only a few times. The chain uses TRBV5-1 and TRBJ2-5, with D perhaps TRBD1 or TRBD2 (5 bases each). V gave up 0 bases and J gave up 5 bases, with 14 bases separating them. Germline V gives CDR1 SGHRS, CDR2 YFSETQ. The CDR3 is 15 residues long. The CDR3 nucleotides are TGCGCCAGCAGCTTGGGATATTCAGGGAGTGAGACCCAGTACTTC. Translated, it gives CASSLGYSGSETQYF.

In this sample, this clonotype turned up a few times. The chain recombines TRBV30 with TRBJ2-5; D possibly corresponds to TRBD2 (7 bases). Germline loops: CDR1 GTSNPN, CDR2 SVGIG (reference sequence). V was trimmed by 0 bases and J by 7 bases, leaving 12 bases between them. The CDR3 sequence is 13 residues long. The CDR3: CAWSVGGAVTQYF. DNA for the CDR3: TGTGCCTGGAGTGTAGGGGGGGCCGTGACCCAGTACTTC.

The chain links TRBV29-1 to TRBJ1-5, with D possibly being TRBD1 (5 bases). Per germline, CDR1 SQVTM and CDR2 ANQGSEA. The CDR3 spans 12 residues. The germline V and J ends were trimmed by 3 bases and 11 bases, with 14 bases remaining between them. CDR3 sequence: CSVDEGPGAQHF. The CDR3 nucleotides read TGCAGCGTTGACGAGGGACCTGGGGCCCAGCATTTT.

This clonotype was recorded only once. J is TRBJ2-1 and V is TRBV10-3; 11 bases map to TRBD2. Per germline, CDR1 ENHRY and CDR2 SYGVKD. This CDR3 comprises 17 residues. After removal of 7 bases from V and 4 bases from J, the junction contained 12 bases not matched to a gene. The CDR3: CAITNRRRLAGYNEQFF. The CDR3 bases are TGTGCCATCACGAATCGGCGGAGACTAGCGGGGTACAATGAGCAGTTCTTC.

The chain has TRBV7-9 and TRBJ2-6; D perhaps matches TRBD2 (6 bases). Germline CDR1 and CDR2: SEHNR and FQNEAQ (reference sequence). The V end lost 0 bases, the J end lost 4 bases, and 16 bases lay between the germline ends. This CDR3 has 18 residues. This CDR3 is CASSLAGTRLRGANVLTF. CDR3 DNA: TGTGCCAGCAGCTTAGCCGGGACTCGGCTAAGGGGGGCCAACGTCCTGACTTTC.

The rearrangement links TRBV24-1 to TRBJ2-2; D may match TRBD1 or TRBD2 (5 bases each). CDR1 is KGHDR, CDR2 SFDVKD, per germline. There are 16 residues in the CDR3. The V gene lost 4 bases and the J gene lost 5 bases, with 16 bases spanning the gap. In nucleotides, the CDR3 is TGTGCCACCAGTGAGTCCGGGACGAAAGGGACCGGGGAGCTGTTTTTT. This sequence encodes CATSESGTKGTGELFF.

This clonotype was recorded once. A far larger clone differs by one base, so this is likely a read error. The V gene is TRBV28, the J gene TRBJ2-1; 9 positions match TRBD1. The J call is doubtful: the DNA matches TRBJ2-5 better. CDR1 and CDR2 from the germline V gene are MDHEN and SYDVKM. This CDR3 has 15 amino acids. CDR3 amino acids: CASSFHRGLQETQYF. The CDR3 region has the DNA TGTGCCAGCAGTTTTCACAGGGGGCTACAAGAGACCCAGTACTTC.

There are a few counts of this clonotype. V usage is TRBV10-3 and J usage is TRBJ2-7; 11 bases align to TRBD2. Germline V gene sequence: CDR1 ENHRY, CDR2 SYGVKD. V trimming: 4 bases; J trimming: 4 bases; junction bases outside the gene matches: 6. The CDR3 has 15 residues. The CDR3 nucleotides read TGTGCCATCAGTGCCCTGACTAGCGGGACTTACGAGCAGTACTTC. Translating it yields CAISALTSGTYEQYF.

The chain combines TRBV9 with TRBJ1-1, with D possibly TRBD1 on 6 matching bases. The V gene's germline CDR1 is SGDLS and CDR2 YYNGEE. Trimming left V 0 bases short and J 3 bases short, with 18 bases between. This CDR3 spans 17 amino acids. The CDR3 bases are TGTGCCAGCAGCGTAGTCGGGGGCTGGGGGAAAGACACTGAAGCTTTCTTT. This encodes CASSVVGGWGKDTEAFF.

This clonotype was seen many times. V is TRBV28 and J is TRBJ2-7; TRBD2 aligns across 7 bases. J gave up 3 bases and V 6 bases, and 5 bases lay outside the gene matches. Germline CDR1 is MDHEN and CDR2 is SYDVKM. The length of the CDR3 is 13 residues. CDR3 residues: CASSSGGYYEQYF. CDR3 nucleotide sequence: TGTGCCAGCAGCTCGGGAGGATACTACGAGCAGTACTTC.

About this clonotype itself: Mismatch with germline at one junction end may stem from a read error. The chain has TRBV12-3 or TRBV12-4 and TRBJ2-7; D assignment may be TRBD1 or TRBD2 (5 bases each). The CDR3 covers 14 residues. In nucleotides, the CDR3 is TGCGCCAGCAGCCAAACCGGGACCAAGGGCGAGCAGTACTTC. Encoded protein: CASSQTGTKGEQYF.

With regard to this clonotype: A far larger clone is off by one base, so a read error is likely. The conserved final phenylalanine or tryptophan is absent from the CDR3, which likely points to a read error. This sequence joins TRBV12-3 or TRBV12-4 and TRBJ1-2, with 11 bases that match TRBD1. Trimming removed 7 bases from V and 4 bases from J; junction bases left unmatched: 8. The CDR3 extends over 15 amino acids. DNA of the CDR3: TGTGCCAGCACCGAAGGACAGGGGGCCGTCTATGGCTACACCCTC. This gives the protein CASTEGQGAVYGYTL.

This clonotype has ten or more counts. The chain carries TRBV28 and TRBJ1-3; no definite D call. The germline V and J ends were trimmed by 2 bases and 0 bases, with 5 bases remaining between them. Germline assignment: CDR1 MDHEN and CDR2 SYDVKM. This CDR3 spans 14 amino acids. The CDR3 is CASSLGISGNTIYF. In DNA form, the CDR3 reads TGTGCCAGCAGTTTAGGTATCTCTGGAAACACCATATATTTT.

This clonotype showed up just a few times. The V and J genes are TRBV20-1 and TRBJ2-1; D assignment may be TRBD1 or TRBD2 (5 bases each). CDR1 is DFQATT, CDR2 SNEGSKA, per germline (reference sequence). V lost 3 bases and J 2 bases, leaving 11 bases between the germline ends. The CDR3 covers 14 residues. CDR3 sequence reads: CSASVGVTYNEQFF. In DNA, the CDR3 is TGCAGTGCTAGTGTGGGGGTGACCTACAATGAGCAGTTCTTC.

The chain is built from TRBV11-2 and TRBJ1-3; tentative D call: TRBD1 (5 bases). V dropped 3 bases and J dropped 2 bases, with 20 bases sitting between them. Per germline, CDR1 SGHAT and CDR2 FQNNGV. CDR3 length equals 18 residues. The CDR3 nucleotides read TGTGCCAGCAGCTTGGGCAGAGGGACGTACCGAGCTGGAAACACCATATATTTT. This translates into CASSLGRGTYRAGNTIYF.

The J gene is TRBJ1-1, the V gene TRBV27; 9 bases line up with TRBD1. The V and J ends lost 6 bases and 0 bases, in that order; junction bases with no gene match: 5. The CDR3 extends over 15 amino acids. Germline-derived CDR1 and CDR2 are MNHEY and SMNVEV (reference sequence). The DNA for the CDR3 is TGTGCCAGCAGCAGACAGGGGGTTATGAACACTGAAGCTTTCTTT. It codes for CASSRQGVMNTEAFF.

The sample holds many counts of this clonotype. The rearrangement joins TRBV7-8 to TRBJ1-4, with D possibly being TRBD1 (6 bases). Per the germline V gene, CDR1 is SGHVS and CDR2 is FQNEAQ. V was cut by 4 bases and J by 3 bases, with 12 bases left in between. This CDR3 is built from 15 residues. The CDR3 reads CASSSSRGPNEKLFF. The CDR3 DNA is TGTGCCAGCAGCTCATCCAGGGGACCTAATGAAAAACTGTTTTTT.

This clonotype was detected a few times. The rearrangement links TRBV20-1 to TRBJ2-7; TRBD2 aligns across 9 bases. The germline V gene encodes CDR1 DFQATT and CDR2 SNEGSKA (reference sequence). Trimming cost V 2 bases and J 1 base; bases outside gene matches: 3. The CDR3 totals 14 residues. The CDR3 DNA follows: TGCAGTGCTAGACTAGCGGGGCCTTCCTACGAGCAGTACTTC. This codes for CSARLAGPSYEQYF.

A few counts support this clonotype. The chain is built from TRBV6-2 or TRBV6-3 and TRBJ2-6; no clear D. This CDR3 has 19 amino acids. Per germline, CDR1 MNHEY and CDR2 SVGEGT. Trimming removed 2 bases at V and 1 base at J, with 18 bases between. CDR3 coding DNA: TGTGCCAGCAGTTACCCGGGTTTCCAAGGCGGATCTGGGGCCAACGTCCTGACTTTC. Translation: CASSYPGFQGGSGANVLTF.

The genes are TRBV28 and TRBJ1-1; the D gene is possibly TRBD1 (6 bases). This CDR3 has 13 amino acids. Deletions cut 5 bases from V and 5 bases from J, with 12 bases between. Germline assignment: CDR1 MDHEN and CDR2 SYDVKM. CDR3 nucleotide sequence: TGTGCCAGCAGTGTCCGCAGGGGAACTGAAGCTTTCTTT. Translation: CASSVRRGTEAFF. Complete variable domain (other parts from reference TRBV28 and TRBJ1-1): DVKVTQSSRYLVKRTGEKVFLECVQDMDHENMFWYRQDPGLGLRLIYFSYDVKMKEKGDIPEGYSVSREKKERFSLILESASTNQTSMYLCASSVRRGTEAFFGQGTRLTVV.